These 27 T cell receptor beta chains were all obtained from the same sample, sequenced in a study of T cells after posttransplantation cyclophosphamide. Sequencing was performed with immunoSEQ multiplex PCR; in TCRdb, only in-frame clones are kept and a portion is missing. Singletons are absent from the sample, which has roughly 34,000 clones. Sequencing used PBMCs. The receptors originated from a woman in her 30s in good health and a related stem cell transplant donor.

This clone was seen a handful of times. The CDR3: CASSPTQAGGQETQYF. CDR3 nucleotide sequence: TGTGCCAGCAGCCCCACTCAGGCGGGGGGGCAAGAGACCCAGTACTTC. V is TRBV6-2 or TRBV6-3 and J is TRBJ2-5; 9 positions match TRBD2. Germline V gene lookup returns CDR1 MNHEY and CDR2 SVGEGT. V was pared by 6 bases and J by 2 bases, with 10 bases of the junction left unmatched. This CDR3 has 16 residues.

This clone was seen repeatedly, ten times or more. The chain combines TRBV6-5 with TRBJ1-6; possible D gene TRBD1, 5 bases. Per the germline V gene, CDR1 is MNHEY and CDR2 is SVGAGI. This CDR3 has 14 amino acids. V was cut by 7 bases and J by 9 bases, with 16 bases left in between. CDR3 DNA sequence: TGTGCCAGCACCGCGAAGGGGAGTAGTTCACCCCTCCACTTT. Residues: CASTAKGSSSPLHF.

The table lists this clone with many counts. The genes are TRBV6-6 and TRBJ1-2, with D perhaps TRBD1 (5 bases). V gave up 6 bases and J gave up 4 bases, with 12 bases separating them. The CDR3 length is 13 residues. In germline, CDR1 is MNHNY, CDR2 SVGAGI (reference sequence). The CDR3 is CASSLGVTYGYTF. In DNA, the CDR3 is TGTGCCAGCAGCCTAGGGGTCACCTATGGCTACACCTTC.

Many counts were recorded for this clone. This chain connects TRBV28 to TRBJ1-6, with 7 bases identical to TRBD1. Trimming removed 4 bases from V and 7 bases from J; junction bases left unmatched: 7. This CDR3 is 15 amino acids long. The germline gives CDR1 MDHEN, CDR2 SYDVKM. The CDR3 loop is CASSSPDRDNSPLHF. Here the CDR3 DNA reads TGTGCCAGCAGTTCCCCCGACAGGGACAATTCACCCCTCCACTTT.

This clone has ten or more counts. This chain joins TRBV27 and TRBJ2-1; a weak D match, TRBD1 (6 bases). The CDR3 is made up of 16 amino acids. The germline CDR1 and CDR2 sequences are MNHEY and SMNVEV (reference sequence). V was cut by 5 bases and J by 2 bases, with 16 bases left in between. Written as DNA, the CDR3 is TGTGCCAGCAGTCCTCTCTCGGGACACCCCTACAATGAGCAGTTCTTC. Protein: CASSPLSGHPYNEQFF.

This clone was detected many times. The V call is TRBV7-2, the J call TRBJ1-6; D is uncertain. CDR1 and CDR2 (germline): SGHTA, FQGNSA. Trimming cost V 5 bases and J 9 bases, with 14 bases left between them. The CDR3 consists of 14 residues. DNA of the CDR3: TGTGCCAGCAGCGACGGGTTTTCGAGTTCACCCCTCCACTTT. Amino acid sequence: CASSDGFSSSPLHF.

This clone was seen at least ten times. The rearrangement uses TRBV4-2 and TRBJ1-1; no reliable D call. This CDR3 is built from 15 residues. V was cut by 6 bases and J by 3 bases, with 17 bases left in between. Germline V gene data show CDR1 as LGHNA and CDR2 as YNFKEQ. The CDR3 DNA follows: TGTGCCAGCAGAGAAAAGCGGGGAGGGTACACTGAAGCTTTCTTT. It encodes CASREKRGGYTEAFF.

This chain uses TRBV6-5 with TRBJ2-3, with a weak D call TRBD2 (5 bases). The V gene lost 2 bases and the J gene lost 2 bases, with 11 bases spanning the gap. The CDR3 is made up of 15 amino acids. Germline V gene sequence: CDR1 MNHEY, CDR2 SVGAGI. The CDR3 is CASSYAGLSTDTQYF. CDR3 nucleotides: TGTGCCAGCAGTTACGCGGGCCTCTCCACAGATACGCAGTATTTT.

This clone was observed many times. The chain carries TRBV5-5 and TRBJ2-2; D is possibly TRBD1 (5 bases). CDR1 and CDR2 from the germline V gene are SGHKS and YYEKEE (reference sequence). Trimming shortened V by 3 bases and J by 6 bases, and 15 bases separated the two germline ends. CDR3 length equals 15 residues. CDR3 in amino acids: CASSSLRVFPGELFF. The CDR3 coding sequence is TGTGCCAGCAGCTCCCTCAGGGTGTTCCCCGGGGAGCTGTTTTTT.

This clone was detected many times. V and J are TRBV5-4 and TRBJ2-7, with unresolved D. The CDR3 length is 13 residues. The V end was cut by 4 bases, the J end by 0 bases, with 8 bases between. The germline CDR1 and CDR2 sequences are SGHNT and YYREEE (reference sequence). The CDR3 reads CASSRQSSYEQYF. The CDR3, as DNA: TGTGCCAGCAGCCGTCAGAGCTCCTACGAGCAGTACTTC.

This clone was picked up a small number of times. The V call is TRBV4-1, the J call TRBJ2-3, with TRBD1 as a possible D gene (5 bases). The CDR3 is 15 amino acids. From germline, CDR1 is MGHRA and CDR2 YSYEKL. The V and J ends lost 3 bases and 0 bases respectively, with 10 bases between them. The CDR3: CASSHDSFSTDTQYF. The DNA of the CDR3 is TGCGCCAGCAGCCACGACAGCTTCAGCACAGATACGCAGTATTTT.

This clone has at least ten counts. The CDR3 DNA sequence: TGTGCCAGTAGTATATTGGGCGCGGGGAACACTGAAGCTTTCTTT. Its protein product is CASSILGAGNTEAFF. The V call is TRBV19, the J call TRBJ1-1; D gene ambiguous. V was trimmed by 2 bases and J by 1 base, leaving 11 bases between them. CDR1 is LNHDA, CDR2 SQIVND, per germline (reference sequence). This CDR3 is 15 amino acids long.

The sample holds many counts of this clone. The chain combines TRBV6-1 with TRBJ2-5; 9 bases map to TRBD2. The V and J ends lost 8 bases and 3 bases, in that order; junction bases with no gene match: 4. Germline V gives CDR1 MNHNS, CDR2 SASEGT. This CDR3 is built from 13 residues. CDR3: CASRASGEETQYF. CDR3 DNA: TGTGCCAGCCGGGCTAGCGGGGAAGAGACCCAGTACTTC.

This clone was picked up many times. The V and J genes are TRBV19 and TRBJ1-1; D unresolved. This CDR3 comprises 13 residues. V shed 0 bases and J shed 5 bases, with 7 bases lying between them. The V gene's germline CDR1 is LNHDA and CDR2 SQIVND (reference sequence). DNA of the CDR3: TGTGCCAGTAGTATAGACAGAGGTACTGAAGCTTTCTTT. As protein: CASSIDRGTEAFF.

In its sample, this clone was seen many times. The V gene is TRBV7-9, the J gene TRBJ1-2; D not certain. Trimming shortened V by 0 bases and J by 2 bases, and 7 bases separated the two germline ends. CDR1 is SEHNR and CDR2 is FQNEAQ in the germline V gene (reference sequence). The CDR3 runs 14 residues. The CDR3 bases are TGTGCCAGCAGCTTAGCGCCCGGGAACTATGGCTACACCTTC. This codes for CASSLAPGNYGYTF.

There are many counts of this clone. V and J are TRBV4-1 and TRBJ2-1; 8 positions match TRBD2. The CDR3 covers 17 residues. The germline gives CDR1 MGHRA, CDR2 YSYEKL. J was trimmed by 3 bases and V by 0 bases; bases with no gene match: 7. As DNA, the CDR3 is TGCGCCAGCAGCCAAGAGGAGGCGGGGGGCGGCTACAATGAGCAGTTCTTC. Translating gives CASSQEEAGGGYNEQFF.

This clone was recorded at least ten times. This sequence joins TRBV19 and TRBJ1-2, with D unclear. Germline CDR1 LNHDA, CDR2 SQIVND (reference sequence). V lost 3 bases and J lost 7, with 18 bases in between. The CDR3 contains 15 residues. The CDR3 reads CASSMSENYGFGYTF. The CDR3 DNA reads as TGTGCCAGTAGTATGTCGGAAAACTACGGCTTTGGCTACACCTTC.

This chain joins TRBV6-5 and TRBJ1-2; D is possibly TRBD1 (6 bases). V lost 0 bases and J lost 5, with 10 bases in between. The CDR3 sequence is 14 residues long. Looked up from germline, CDR1 is MNHEY and CDR2 is SVGAGI. CDR3 coding DNA: TGTGCCAGCAGTTACTCGGACAGTCCGTATGGCTACACCTTC. Translating it yields CASSYSDSPYGYTF.

The sample holds many counts of this clone. The V gene is TRBV18, the J gene TRBJ1-1; TRBD1 might be the D (6 bases). The CDR3 is made up of 13 amino acids. Germline CDR1 KGHSH, CDR2 LQKENI. V lost 6 bases to trimming and J lost 4 bases, with 12 bases between them. In DNA form, the CDR3 reads TGTGCCAGCTCGTCTGAAGGGGGCACTGAAGCTTTCTTT. This translates into CASSSEGGTEAFF.

The CDR3 coding sequence is TGCGCCAGCAGCCAAGAGGGGGGACTTTCCCACGAGCAGTACTTC. Translation gives CASSQEGGLSHEQYF. The chain employs TRBV4-3 and TRBJ2-7, with a tentative D call TRBD2 (6 bases). The germline V gene encodes CDR1 LGHNA and CDR2 YSLEER. The CDR3 is 15 amino acids. Trimming cost V 0 bases and J 5 bases, with 14 bases left between them.

This clone has a count of ten or more. The V gene is TRBV19, the J gene TRBJ1-5; maybe TRBD1 (5 bases). The CDR3 has 17 residues. CDR1 and CDR2 from the germline V gene are LNHDA and SQIVND (reference sequence). V gave up 6 bases and J gave up 3 bases, with 21 bases separating them. CDR3 sequence: CASRLMGQGALNQPQHF. CDR3 nucleotides: TGTGCCAGTAGGCTAATGGGCCAGGGAGCCCTCAATCAGCCCCAGCATTTT.

This clone was seen more than once but under ten times. The V gene is TRBV30, the J gene TRBJ1-1; 12 bases map to TRBD1. Unmatched junction bases numbered 8, after V lost 5 bases and J lost 1 base. The V gene's germline CDR1 is GTSNPN and CDR2 SVGIG (reference sequence). The CDR3 runs to 16 residues. CDR3 residues: CAWEVGTGGTNTEAFF. The DNA of the CDR3 is TGTGCCTGGGAGGTTGGGACAGGGGGCACGAACACTGAAGCTTTCTTT.

A few counts support this clone. The rearrangement links TRBV7-2 to TRBJ2-7; 9 bases fit TRBD1. The CDR3 spans 14 residues. V shed 3 bases and J 5 bases; nucleotides not matched to a gene: 5. Germline values: CDR1 SGHTA, CDR2 FQGNSA. The CDR3 loop is CASSFGQGSNEQYF. DNA for the CDR3: TGTGCCAGCAGCTTCGGACAGGGGTCGAACGAGCAGTACTTC.

This clone was recorded many times. The chain recombines TRBV7-9 with TRBJ1-1; tentative D call: TRBD1 (6 bases). Germline lookup yields CDR1 SEHNR and CDR2 FQNEAQ (reference sequence). The CDR3 has 15 amino acids. Between the trimmed V and J ends, which lost 5 bases and 1 base, there was a span of 14 bases. CDR3 protein: CASSQQMGANTEAFF. CDR3 bases: TGTGCCAGCAGCCAGCAGATGGGGGCGAACACTGAAGCTTTCTTT. Full variable domain (rest looked up from reference TRBV7-9 and TRBJ1-1): DTGVSQNPRHKITKRGQNVTFRCDPISEHNRLYWYRQTLGQGPEFLTYFQNEAQLEKSRLLSDRFSAERPKGSFSTLEIQRTEQGDSAMYLCASSQQMGANTEAFFGQGTRLTVV.

The rearrangement joins TRBV29-1 to TRBJ1-2, with a weak D call TRBD1 (5 bases). Per the germline V gene, CDR1 is SQVTM and CDR2 is ANQGSEA. The CDR3 is 12 residues long. V lost 3 bases and J 6 bases, leaving 11 bases between the germline ends. CDR3 in DNA: TGCAGCGTTGAGGGAGGGGTCAATGGCTACACCTTC. Its translation: CSVEGGVNGYTF.

This clone was counted ten times or more. The chain is built from TRBV7-2 and TRBJ2-7; 10 bases line up with TRBD1. The CDR3 runs to 14 residues. Germline trimming cut 5 bases from V and 2 bases from J; bases unmatched to any gene: 3. CDR1 and CDR2 (germline): SGHTA, FQGNSA. CDR3 protein: CASSPGTGAYEQYF. The CDR3, as DNA: TGTGCCAGCAGCCCCGGGACAGGGGCCTACGAGCAGTACTTC.

This clone was seen at least ten times. The chain is built from TRBV6-1 and TRBJ1-3; D ambiguous. Looked up from germline, CDR1 is MNHNS and CDR2 is SASEGT. V lost 2 bases and J 0 bases, leaving 11 bases between the germline ends. The CDR3 sequence is 16 residues long. CDR3 sequence reads: CASSEQASYSGNTIYF. In DNA, the CDR3 is TGTGCCAGCAGTGAACAGGCATCCTACTCTGGAAACACCATATATTTT.